These T cell receptor beta chains were read from a single sample in a study of T cell responses to AZD1222 COVID-19 vaccine. Some clones are missing from TCRdb's copy, which holds only in-frame ones; the method was immunoSEQ multiplex PCR. The table lists about 130,000 clones, 87% of them singletons. Sequencing was performed on peripheral blood, taken on day 0 of AZD1222 vaccination. These receptors originate from an adult in good health. Each CDR3 is given with its conserved first and last residue. Each record gives: V gene, clone size, J gene, D gene, CDR3 protein, CDR3 DNA. A D gene is named only where the DNA matches it firmly. Where a row states a size, it is once, few, many or the class of an expanded clone; other rows omit it.

>TRBV5-1|few|TRBJ2-2|-
CASSPDISNTGELFF
TGCGCCAGCAGCCCGGACATCTCGAACACCGGGGAGCTGTTTTTT
>TRBV19|-|TRBJ1-3|-
CASSTYSGNTIYF
TGTGCCAGTAGTACCTACTCTGGAAACACCATATATTTT
>TRBV4-2|-|TRBJ2-7|-
CASSQDGQGLYEQYF
TGTGCCAGCAGCCAAGATGGGCAGGGGCTCTACGAGCAGTACTTC
>TRBV6-1|-|TRBJ1-3|TRBD1
CASSGGQGGNTIYF
TGTGCCAGCAGTGGCGGACAGGGGGGAAACACCATATATTTT
>TRBV5-1|few|TRBJ1-6|-
CASRRENFYNSPLHF
TGCGCCAGCAGGCGGGAAAATTTCTATAATTCACCCCTCCACTTT
>TRBV9|-|TRBJ1-6|-
CASSVAGTRGSPLHF
TGTGCCAGCAGCGTAGCTGGGACCAGGGGTTCACCCCTCCACTTT
>TRBV11-3|-|TRBJ2-3|-
CASSLFRGADTQYF
TGTGCCAGCAGCTTATTCAGGGGCGCAGATACGCAGTATTTT
>TRBV5-5|once|TRBJ2-5|-
CASSLAQGMRETQYF
TGTGCCAGCAGCTTGGCCCAGGGAATGCGAGAGACCCAGTACTTC
>TRBV4-1|-|TRBJ1-4|TRBD1
CASSQGPGGNEKLFF
TGCGCCAGCAGCCAAGGCCCAGGGGGTAATGAAAAACTGTTTTTT
>TRBV7-9|-|TRBJ1-3|TRBD1
CASSSGTGVGNTIYF
TGTGCCAGCAGCTCCGGGACAGGGGTGGGAAACACCATATATTTT
>TRBV7-6|-|TRBJ1-1|TRBD1
CASSPGLTGGFFVNTEAFF
TGTGCCAGCAGCCCAGGCTTGACAGGGGGCTTTTTTGTGAACACTGAAGCTTTCTTT
>TRBV5-5|-|TRBJ1-5|-
CASSLRRDNQPQHF
TGTGCCAGCAGCTTACGCAGGGACAATCAGCCCCAGCATTTT
>TRBV5-4|-|TRBJ2-5|TRBD2
CASSSWVAGGEETQYF
TGTGCCAGCAGCTCTTGGGTGGCGGGGGGCGAAGAGACCCAGTACTTC
>TRBV28|-|TRBJ1-6|-
CAARQGPSNSPLHF
TGTGCCGCACGCCAGGGTCCCTCTAATTCACCCCTCCACTTT
>TRBV5-1|-|TRBJ2-3|TRBD2
CASSPPLAGGTDTQYF
TGCGCCAGCAGCCCGCCACTAGCGGGGGGCACAGATACGCAGTATTTT
>TRBV19|-|TRBJ2-3|-
CASSITGDTQYF
TGTGCCAGTAGTATAACCGGCGATACGCAGTATTTT